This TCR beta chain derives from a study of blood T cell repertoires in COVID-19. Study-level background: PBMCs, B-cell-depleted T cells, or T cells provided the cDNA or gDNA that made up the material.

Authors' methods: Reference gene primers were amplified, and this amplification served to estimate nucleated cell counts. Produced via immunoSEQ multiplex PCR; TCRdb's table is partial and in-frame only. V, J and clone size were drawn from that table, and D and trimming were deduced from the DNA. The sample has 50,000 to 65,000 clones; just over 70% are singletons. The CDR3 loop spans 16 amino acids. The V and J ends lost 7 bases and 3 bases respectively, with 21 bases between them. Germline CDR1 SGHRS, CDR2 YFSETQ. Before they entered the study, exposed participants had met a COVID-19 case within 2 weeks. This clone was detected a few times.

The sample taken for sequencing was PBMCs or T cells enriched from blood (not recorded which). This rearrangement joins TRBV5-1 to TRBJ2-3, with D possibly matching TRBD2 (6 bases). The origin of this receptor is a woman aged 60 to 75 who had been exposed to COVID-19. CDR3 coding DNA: TGCGCCAGCGGCGCGGGAACTAGGGCGGTGACAGATACGCAGTATTTT. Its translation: CASGAGTRAVTDTQYF.